The 17 T cell receptor beta chains presented below share a single source sample, sequenced in a study of graft-versus-host responses after intestinal transplantation. Graft material was processed, releasing intraepithelial and lamina propria lymphocytes. TCRdb keeps only in-frame clones here, not all; method: immunoSEQ multiplex PCR. The data contain about 8,000 clones, around 74% of them singletons. The source material was ileum tissue, sampled nearly 500 days after intestinal transplant. These receptors were obtained from a human patient who received an intestinal transplant, so some T cells may come from the graft donor.

This chain connects TRBV28 to TRBJ1-3; D gene ambiguous. The CDR3 runs 15 residues. Trimming shortened V by 6 bases and J by 0 bases, and 12 bases separated the two germline ends. Germline loops: CDR1 MDHEN, CDR2 SYDVKM. CDR3 residues: CASSPNPVSGNTIYF. CDR3 in DNA: TGTGCCAGCAGCCCGAACCCAGTCTCTGGAAACACCATATATTTT. The variable domain in full, with the rest retrieved from reference TRBV28 and TRBJ1-3, is DVKVTQSSRYLVKRTGEKVFLECVQDMDHENMFWYRQDPGLGLRLIYFSYDVKMKEKGDIPEGYSVSREKKERFSLILESASTNQTSMYLCASSPNPVSGNTIYFGEGSWLTVV.

This clone ranks as medium-sized. The chain is built from TRBV6-1 and TRBJ1-5, with no clear D. Per germline, CDR1 MNHNS and CDR2 SASEGT. Trimming removed 1 base from V and 2 bases from J, with 9 bases in between. The CDR3 runs 15 residues. CDR3 in DNA: TGTGCCAGCAGTGAAGATGGGTGGCGCAATCAGCCCCAGCATTTT. This gives the protein CASSEDGWRNQPQHF.

A few counts support this clone. The chain has TRBV4-2 and TRBJ2-1; 16 positions match TRBD2. Germline-derived CDR1 and CDR2 are LGHNA and YNFKEQ. CDR3 length: 16 residues. Trimming at V came to 4 bases and at J to 6 bases, leaving 3 bases not matched to a gene. This chain's CDR3 is CASSPGTSGGANEQFF. The DNA for the CDR3 is TGTGCCAGCAGCCCCGGGACTAGCGGGGGGGCCAATGAGCAGTTCTTC.

This clone was observed once. The V gene is TRBV18, the J gene TRBJ2-3; 12 bases fit TRBD2. Per germline, CDR1 KGHSH and CDR2 LQKENI. CDR3 length: 17 amino acids. The ends lost 3 bases at V and 4 bases at J; junction bases unmatched: 8. Here the CDR3 reads CASSPASGRATADTQYF. The CDR3 DNA follows: TGTGCCAGCTCACCGGCTAGCGGGAGGGCCACGGCAGATACGCAGTATTTT.

This sequence joins TRBV5-1 and TRBJ2-7; D is unclear. V was clipped by 0 bases and J by 4 bases, with 5 bases between them. CDR1 SGHRS and CDR2 YFSETQ come from the germline V gene. The CDR3 runs 12 residues. CDR3 coding DNA: TGCGCCAGCAGCTTGGTTGGTTACGAGCAGTACTTC. Amino acid sequence: CASSLVGYEQYF.

The chain joins TRBV18 to TRBJ2-6; tentatively, D is TRBD1 (6 bases). This CDR3 is built from 16 residues. CDR1 and CDR2 from the germline V gene are KGHSH and LQKENI. Trimming cost V 3 bases and J 3 bases, with 12 bases left between them. The CDR3 DNA sequence: TGTGCCAGCTCACCTAAACAGGGCTTTGGGGCCAACGTCCTGACTTTC. Encoded protein: CASSPKQGFGANVLTF.

The chain employs TRBV9 and TRBJ2-7; D is perhaps TRBD1 or TRBD2 (5 bases each). Germline CDR1 and CDR2: SGDLS and YYNGEE. The ends were cut back, 4 bases at V and 3 bases at J, with 14 bases in the middle. This CDR3 has 14 amino acids. CDR3 sequence reads: CASSSPDGGYEQYF. The CDR3 coding sequence is TGTGCCAGCAGCTCCCCGGATGGGGGCTACGAGCAGTACTTC. Supplemented by reference TRBV9 and TRBJ2-7, the full variable domain reads DSGVTQTPKHLITATGQRVTLRCSPRSGDLSVYWYQQSLDQGLQFLIQYYNGEERAKGNILERFSAQQFPDLHSELNLSSLELGDSALYFCASSSPDGGYEQYFGPGTRLTVT.

The chain is built from TRBV12-5 and TRBJ2-2; D tentatively reads TRBD1 or TRBD2 (5 bases each). Germline CDR1 is LGHNT and CDR2 is FRNRAP. This CDR3 has 16 amino acids. V was cut by 2 bases and J by 3 bases, with 13 bases left in between. The CDR3 coding sequence is TGTGCTAGTGGTTTGTCGCCAGGGACCTACACCGGGGAGCTGTTTTTT. This sequence encodes CASGLSPGTYTGELFF.

This sequence joins TRBV7-2 and TRBJ1-2; D uncertain. CDR1 and CDR2 from the germline V gene are SGHTA and FQGNSA. CDR3 length: 14 residues. Deletions cut 0 bases from V and 4 bases from J, with 9 bases between. Here the CDR3 reads CASSLAGFSYGYTF. CDR3 nucleotide sequence: TGTGCCAGCAGCTTAGCCGGGTTTAGCTATGGCTACACCTTC.

This clone was detected only once. The chain links TRBV9 to TRBJ2-5, with a tentative D call TRBD1 (6 bases). The better agreement between TRBJ2-7 and the DNA end casts doubt on the J call. Germline V lookup: CDR1 SGDLS, CDR2 YYNGEE. The CDR3 spans 14 residues. This chain's CDR3 is CASSVSGQTYEQYF. For the CDR3, the DNA is TGTGCCAGCAGCGTGTCAGGACAGACCTACGAGCAGTACTTC.

The chain joins TRBV29-1 to TRBJ1-1, with 9 nucleotides matching TRBD1. After removal of 7 bases from V and 0 bases from J, the junction contained 3 bases not matched to a gene. CDR3 length: 13 residues. CDR1 and CDR2 from the germline V gene are SQVTM and ANQGSEA. The CDR3 here is CSARTGVNTEAFF. CDR3 in DNA: TGCAGCGCACGGACAGGGGTGAACACTGAAGCTTTCTTT. Combining the CDR3 with reference TRBV29-1 and TRBJ1-1 gives the whole variable domain SAVISQKPSRDICQRGTSLTIQCQVDSQVTMMFWYRQQPGQSLTLIATANQGSEATYESGFVIDKFPISRPNLTFSTLTVSNMSPEDSSIYLCSARTGVNTEAFFGQGTRLTVV.

The J gene is TRBJ1-4, the V gene TRBV18; D is perhaps TRBD1 (5 bases). The V end lost 3 bases, the J end lost 9 bases, and 14 bases lay between the germline ends. Germline CDR1 is KGHSH and CDR2 is LQKENI. CDR3 size: 14 residues. The CDR3 spells CASSPDGTGKKLFF. DNA for the CDR3: TGTGCCAGCTCACCGGACGGCACAGGTAAAAAACTGTTTTTT. Supplemented by reference TRBV18 and TRBJ1-4, the full variable domain reads NAGVMQNPRHLVRRRGQEARLRCSPMKGHSHVYWYRQLPEEGLKFMVYLQKENIIDESGMPKERFSAEFPKEGPSILRIQQVVRGDSAAYFCASSPDGTGKKLFFGSGTQLSVL.

The gene calls are TRBV6-5 and TRBJ2-3; D is ambiguous. CDR3 length: 12 residues. From germline, CDR1 is MNHEY and CDR2 SVGAGI. V was shortened by 0 bases and J by 6 bases, with 4 bases between the two germline ends. As DNA, the CDR3 is TGTGCCAGCAGTTACTCCCAGGATACGCAGTATTTT. This codes for CASSYSQDTQYF.

The chain uses TRBV7-3 and TRBJ2-1, with 12 bases identical to TRBD2. V shed 5 bases, J shed 3 bases, and the junction held 5 bases outside the gene matches. The CDR3 sequence is 16 residues long. CDR1 and CDR2 from the germline V gene are SGHTA and FQGTGA. The CDR3 sequence is CASSTPGLAGYNEQFF. The CDR3 DNA is TGTGCCAGCAGCACACCGGGACTAGCGGGCTACAATGAGCAGTTCTTC.

The rearrangement uses TRBV2 and TRBJ2-3; no firm D call. CDR3 length equals 14 residues. Trimming stripped 10 bases from V and 3 bases from J, with 17 bases between. In germline, CDR1 is SNHLY, CDR2 FYNNEI. CDR3 loop: CATKPRSSTDTQYF. The CDR3, as DNA: TGTGCCACGAAGCCTAGGTCATCGACAGATACGCAGTATTTT. The full variable domain, rest sourced from reference TRBV2 and TRBJ2-3, is EPEVTQTPSHQVTQMGQEVILRCVPISNHLYFYWYRQILGQKVEFLVSFYNNEISEKSEIFDDQFSVERPDGSNFTLKIRSTKLEDSAMYFCATKPRSSTDTQYFGPGTRLTVL.

Here the CDR3 reads CSVSGLGTEAFF. The DNA for the CDR3 is TGCAGCGTTTCGGGGTTAGGCACTGAAGCTTTCTTT. The chain uses TRBV29-1 and TRBJ1-1; D remains unclear. Trimming took off 5 bases at V and 4 bases at J, with 11 bases between the two ends. Germline loops: CDR1 SQVTM, CDR2 ANQGSEA. The length of the CDR3 is 12 residues.

J is TRBJ2-5 and V is TRBV5-8; D gene unclear. Germline values: CDR1 SGHTS, CDR2 YDEGEE. The CDR3 spans 14 residues. Trimming removed 5 bases from V and 0 bases from J, with 11 bases in between. The CDR3 sequence: CASSAVRYQETQYF. CDR3 bases: TGTGCCAGCAGTGCAGTCAGGTACCAAGAGACCCAGTACTTC.